These 15 T cell receptor beta chains were all obtained from the same sample, sequenced in a study of shared clonotypes between healthy human individuals. This table comes from immunoSEQ multiplex PCR, and its TCRdb copy is limited to in-frame clones, with some not included. Of fewer than 550,000 clones detected, roughly 85% appear once; the ten largest clones hold 12%. Sequencing was done on a sample of PBMCs. The source of these receptors is a woman aged 40 to 50 in good health. Some clones in this sample may be carry-over from other donors' samples.

This clone has more than one count but fewer than ten. This chain uses TRBV28 with TRBJ1-4; D perhaps matches TRBD1 (6 bases). Germline CDR1 and CDR2: MDHEN and SYDVKM. This CDR3 comprises 16 residues. V was pared by 1 base and J by 8 bases, with 17 bases between. The CDR3 spells CASSLFMTGHHEKLFF. The CDR3 DNA reads as TGTGCCAGCAGTTTATTCATGACGGGACACCACGAAAAACTGTTTTTT.

This clone has just one count. This CDR3 is CSVESSGYNEQFF. The CDR3 coding sequence is TGCAGCGTTGAGTCTAGCGGGTACAATGAGCAGTTCTTC. This chain uses TRBV29-1 with TRBJ2-1, with TRBD2 matching over 8 bases. The CDR3 runs 13 residues. V lost 3 bases, J lost 4 bases, and 2 bases stayed unmatched. Germline V CDR1 and CDR2: SQVTM, ANQGSEA.

This clone was picked up a small number of times. The J gene is TRBJ1-1, the V gene TRBV29-1; 8 bases align to TRBD1. The ends lost 5 bases at V and 3 bases at J; junction bases unmatched: 5. Germline lookup yields CDR1 SQVTM and CDR2 ANQGSEA. The CDR3 has 13 residues. CDR3 residues: CSVQGAVDTEAFF. The CDR3 DNA sequence: TGCAGCGTTCAGGGGGCTGTAGACACTGAAGCTTTCTTT.

This clone was observed many times. The genes are TRBV28 and TRBJ1-1, with unresolved D. The CDR3 runs to 17 residues. Trimming pared 2 bases from V and 1 base from J, leaving 17 bases between. Germline V CDR1 and CDR2: MDHEN, SYDVKM. The chain's CDR3 is CASSLLAKRTSNTEAFF. The CDR3 DNA reads as TGTGCCAGCAGTTTACTTGCTAAACGGACCTCGAACACTGAAGCTTTCTTT. The full variable domain, completed using reference TRBV28 and TRBJ1-1, is DVKVTQSSRYLVKRTGEKVFLECVQDMDHENMFWYRQDPGLGLRLIYFSYDVKMKEKGDIPEGYSVSREKKERFSLILESASTNQTSMYLCASSLLAKRTSNTEAFFGQGTRLTVV.

This clone was observed a handful of times. The V call is TRBV6-1, the J call TRBJ1-4; 7 bases line up with TRBD1. CDR3 length: 13 amino acids. Germline CDR1 reads MNHNS; CDR2 reads SASEGT. V trimming: 5 bases; J trimming: 6 bases; junction bases outside the gene matches: 3. The CDR3 bases are TGTGCCAGCAGTATTACAGGGGATGAAAAACTGTTTTTT. It is translated as CASSITGDEKLFF.

This chain joins TRBV27 and TRBJ1-1, with 8 bases that match TRBD1. The CDR3 length is 15 residues. With 5 bases clipped from V and 3 bases from J, the junction kept 8 bases outside the gene matches. Germline CDR1 and CDR2: MNHEY and SMNVEV (reference sequence). As DNA, the CDR3 is TGTGCCAGCAGTCAGAACTACAGGGGGTACACTGAAGCTTTCTTT. Its protein product is CASSQNYRGYTEAFF.

This clone was seen once. The chain combines TRBV6-1 with TRBJ1-5; possible D gene TRBD1, 5 bases. This CDR3 comprises 14 residues. Germline CDR1 reads MNHNS; CDR2 reads SASEGT. With 4 bases removed from V and 2 bases from J, the gap between germline ends came to 9 bases. This CDR3 reads CASSGGAGNQPQHF. The CDR3 bases are TGTGCCAGCAGTGGAGGGGCTGGCAATCAGCCCCAGCATTTT.

This clone was counted a single time. V is TRBV5-4 and J is TRBJ2-5, with 13 bases lining up with TRBD2. The CDR3 is 18 residues long. CDR1 is SGHNT and CDR2 is YYREEE in the germline V gene (reference sequence). J lost 1 base, V lost 0 bases, and 6 bases had no gene match. CDR3 sequence (DNA): TGTGCCAGCAGCTTGGCCAGGACTAGCGGGAGACCCCAAGAGACCCAGTACTTC. Amino acid sequence: CASSLARTSGRPQETQYF.

This chain connects TRBV6-6 to TRBJ2-2; D gene uncertain. The V end lost 2 bases, the J end lost 1 base, and 8 bases lay between the germline ends. Germline V gene data show CDR1 as MNHNY and CDR2 as SVGAGI (reference sequence). There are 15 residues in the CDR3. The CDR3 coding sequence is TGTGCCAGCAGTTACACATACCAGAACACCGGGGAGCTGTTTTTT. Protein sequence: CASSYTYQNTGELFF.

The rearrangement links TRBV7-2 to TRBJ2-7, with 15 positions matching TRBD2. V shed 3 bases, J shed 3 bases, and the junction held 9 bases outside the gene matches. Germline V CDR1 and CDR2: SGHTA, FQGNSA. The CDR3 covers 18 residues. The CDR3, as DNA: TGTGCCAGCAGCTTGGAGCTAGCGGGACTAGCGGGAGGCTACGAGCAGTACTTC. Amino acids: CASSLELAGLAGGYEQYF.

This clone appeared a single time. Other DNA sequences from this sample encode an identical CDR3 as well. V usage is TRBV27 and J usage is TRBJ1-1, with TRBD1 as a possible D gene (5 bases). The CDR3 sequence is 12 residues long. V was trimmed by 3 bases and J by 5 bases, leaving 7 bases between them. The germline CDR1 and CDR2 sequences are MNHEY and SMNVEV (reference sequence). For the CDR3, the DNA is TGTGCCAGCAGTTTTCGGGGGACTGAAGCTTTCTTT. Translated: CASSFRGTEAFF.

This chain connects TRBV28 to TRBJ1-5; D not resolved. The V gene lost 1 base and the J gene lost 2 bases, with 9 bases spanning the gap. This CDR3 comprises 15 residues. Germline assignment: CDR1 MDHEN and CDR2 SYDVKM. CDR3 bases: TGTGCCAGCAGTTTATACCCACCGGGCAATCAGCCCCAGCATTTT. It encodes CASSLYPPGNQPQHF.

This clone was counted once. V gene TRBV10-3 combines with J gene TRBJ2-1; 8 nucleotides align to TRBD2. V shed 0 bases and J 9 bases; nucleotides not matched to a gene: 4. The germline CDR1 and CDR2 sequences are ENHRY and SYGVKD. The CDR3 consists of 14 residues. CDR3 DNA: TGTGCCATCAGTGAGTCGGGACTAGTTTTTGAGCAGTTCTTC. Its protein is CAISESGLVFEQFF.

This clone was counted a single time. V usage is TRBV5-4 and J usage is TRBJ1-1, with D possibly TRBD1 on 6 matching bases. There are 15 residues in the CDR3. V gave up 6 bases and J gave up 0 bases, with 15 bases separating them. Germline assignment: CDR1 SGHNT and CDR2 YYREEE (reference sequence). The CDR3 sequence: CASNNPGQMNTEAFF. Here the CDR3 DNA reads TGTGCCAGCAATAATCCGGGACAAATGAACACTGAAGCTTTCTTT.

V and J are TRBV27 and TRBJ2-1; a weak D match, TRBD1 (6 bases). The V end lost 6 bases, the J end lost 7 bases, and 22 bases lay between the germline ends. The CDR3 consists of 16 residues. From germline, CDR1 is MNHEY and CDR2 SMNVEV (reference sequence). CDR3 loop: CASSLDPGVLRNEQFF. In DNA form, the CDR3 reads TGTGCCAGCAGCCTAGACCCAGGGGTTTTGAGGAATGAGCAGTTCTTC.